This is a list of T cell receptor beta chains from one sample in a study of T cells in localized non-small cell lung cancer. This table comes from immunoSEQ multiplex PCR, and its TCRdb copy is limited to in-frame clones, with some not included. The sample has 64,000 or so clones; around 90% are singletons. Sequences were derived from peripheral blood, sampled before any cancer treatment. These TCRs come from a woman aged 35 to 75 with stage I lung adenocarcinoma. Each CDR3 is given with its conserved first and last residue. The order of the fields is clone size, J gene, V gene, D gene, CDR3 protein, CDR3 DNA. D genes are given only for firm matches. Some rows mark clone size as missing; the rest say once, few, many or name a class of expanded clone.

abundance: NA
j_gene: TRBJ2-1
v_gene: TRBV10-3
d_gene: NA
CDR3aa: CASTPGDEQFF
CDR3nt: TGTGCCAGTACGCCTGGGGATGAGCAGTTCTTC

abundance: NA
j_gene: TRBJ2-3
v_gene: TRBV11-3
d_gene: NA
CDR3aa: CASSWIQIYSDTQYF
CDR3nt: TGTGCCAGCAGCTGGATTCAAATTTATTCAGATACGCAGTATTTT

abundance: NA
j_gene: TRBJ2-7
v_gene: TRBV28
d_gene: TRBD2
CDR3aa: CASSLSPLAGLAEQYF
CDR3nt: TGTGCCAGCAGTTTATCGCCGCTAGCGGGACTTGCCGAGCAGTACTTC

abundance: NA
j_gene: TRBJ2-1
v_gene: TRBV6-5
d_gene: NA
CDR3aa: CASSYSAASYNEQFF
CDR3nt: TGTGCCAGCAGTTACTCGGCGGCTTCCTACAATGAGCAGTTCTTC

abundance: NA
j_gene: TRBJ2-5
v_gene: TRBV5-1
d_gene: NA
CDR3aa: CASSLSGEPIQETQYF
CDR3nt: TGCGCCAGCAGCTTGTCCGGGGAGCCGATCCAAGAGACCCAGTACTTC

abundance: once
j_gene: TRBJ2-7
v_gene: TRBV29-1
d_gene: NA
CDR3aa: CSVEGTYEQYF
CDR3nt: TGCAGCGTTGAAGGTACCTACGAGCAGTACTTC

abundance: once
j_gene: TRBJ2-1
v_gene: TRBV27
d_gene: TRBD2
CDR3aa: CASSPRVSGVQGYNEQFF
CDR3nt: TGTGCCAGCAGTCCGCGCGTGAGCGGGGTCCAGGGCTACAATGAGCAATTCTTC

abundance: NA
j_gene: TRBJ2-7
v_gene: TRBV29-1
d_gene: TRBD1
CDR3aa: CSAQDRFRSYEQYF
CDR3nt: TGCAGCGCCCAGGACAGGTTTCGCTCCTACGAGCAGTACTTC

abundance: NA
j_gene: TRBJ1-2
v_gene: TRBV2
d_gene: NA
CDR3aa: CASTPKGGRETYGYTF
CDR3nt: TGTGCCAGCACTCCCAAGGGGGGCAGGGAGACCTATGGCTACACCTTC

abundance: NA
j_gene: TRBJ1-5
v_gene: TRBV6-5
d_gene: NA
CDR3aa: CASSYSTPHPDQPQHF
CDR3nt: TGTGCCAGCAGTTACTCGACACCACATCCCGATCAGCCCCAGCATTTT

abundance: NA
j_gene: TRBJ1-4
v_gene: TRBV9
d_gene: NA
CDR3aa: CASSVEGWAEKLFF
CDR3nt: TGTGCCAGCAGCGTAGAAGGGTGGGCAGAAAAACTGTTTTTT

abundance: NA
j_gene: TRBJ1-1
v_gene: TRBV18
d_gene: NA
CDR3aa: CASSPRDDHTEAFF
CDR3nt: TGTGCCAGCTCACCACGGGATGACCACACTGAAGCTTTCTTT

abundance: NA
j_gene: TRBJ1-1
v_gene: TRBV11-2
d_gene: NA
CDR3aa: CASSHSPGNTEAFF
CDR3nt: TGTGCCAGCAGCCATAGCCCAGGGAACACTGAAGCTTTCTTT

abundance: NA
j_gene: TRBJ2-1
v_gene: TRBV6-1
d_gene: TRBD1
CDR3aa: CASSVRPAGGWFF
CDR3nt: TGTGCCAGCAGTGTTCGACCAGCAGGGGGCTGGTTCTTC

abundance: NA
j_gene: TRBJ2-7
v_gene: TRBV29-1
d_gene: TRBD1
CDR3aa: CSVEVGTGGLYEQYF
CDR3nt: TGCAGCGTTGAAGTTGGTACAGGGGGTCTCTACGAGCAGTACTTC

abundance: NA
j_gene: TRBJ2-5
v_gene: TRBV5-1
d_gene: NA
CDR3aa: CASSLAVGGAPQETQYF
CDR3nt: TGCGCCAGCAGCTTGGCCGTAGGGGGAGCTCCTCAAGAGACCCAGTACTTC

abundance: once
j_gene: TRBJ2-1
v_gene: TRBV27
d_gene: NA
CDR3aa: CASSLHGEGSYNEQFF
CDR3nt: TGTGCCAGCAGTTTACACGGCGAAGGCTCCTACAATGAGCAGTTCTTC

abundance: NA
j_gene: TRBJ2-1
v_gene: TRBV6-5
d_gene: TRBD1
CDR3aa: CASSRQGGYNEQFF
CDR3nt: TGTGCCAGCAGTCGACAGGGGGGGTACAATGAGCAGTTCTTC

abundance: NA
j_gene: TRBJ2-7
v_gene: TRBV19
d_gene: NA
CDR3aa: CATRGGYEQYF
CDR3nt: TGTGCCACCAGGGGAGGCTACGAGCAGTACTTC

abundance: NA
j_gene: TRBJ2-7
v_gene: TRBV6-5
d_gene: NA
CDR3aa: CASSSGADYEQYF
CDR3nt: TGTGCCAGCAGTTCCGGCGCGGACTACGAGCAGTACTTC

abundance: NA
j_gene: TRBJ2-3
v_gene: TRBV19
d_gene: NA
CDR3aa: CASQIADTQYF
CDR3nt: TGTGCCAGCCAGATAGCGGATACGCAGTATTTT

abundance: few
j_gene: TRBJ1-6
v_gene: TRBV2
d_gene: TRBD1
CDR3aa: CATSGQKNSPLHF
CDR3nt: TGTGCCACCTCGGGACAGAAAAATTCACCCCTCCACTTT

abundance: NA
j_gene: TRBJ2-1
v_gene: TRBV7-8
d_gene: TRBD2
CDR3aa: CASSLGRAGGSYNEQFF
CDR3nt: TGTGCCAGCAGCTTAGGCCGAGCGGGAGGATCCTACAATGAGCAGTTCTTC

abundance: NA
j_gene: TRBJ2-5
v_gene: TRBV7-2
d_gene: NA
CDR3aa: CASSPGQLRTAQETQYF
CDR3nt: TGTGCCAGCAGCCCCGGCCAACTCCGGACAGCCCAAGAGACCCAGTACTTC

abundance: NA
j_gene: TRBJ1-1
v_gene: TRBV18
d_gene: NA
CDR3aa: CASSPTRQEAFF
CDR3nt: TGTGCCAGCTCACCAACCCGCCAAGAGGCTTTCTTT

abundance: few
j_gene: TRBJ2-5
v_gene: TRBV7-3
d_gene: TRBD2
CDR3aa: CASSSLFGTSGQETQYF
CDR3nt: TGTGCCAGCAGCTCCCTTTTCGGGACTAGCGGGCAAGAGACCCAGTACTTC

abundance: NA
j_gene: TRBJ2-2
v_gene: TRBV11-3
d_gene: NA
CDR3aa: CASSVTGRGTGELFF
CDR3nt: TGTGCCAGCAGCGTGACAGGGAGGGGCACCGGGGAGCTGTTTTTT

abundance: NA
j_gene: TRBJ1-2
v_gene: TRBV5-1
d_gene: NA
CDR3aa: CASSSDFGNGYTF
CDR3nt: TGCGCCAGCAGTTCGGATTTCGGGAATGGCTACACCTTC

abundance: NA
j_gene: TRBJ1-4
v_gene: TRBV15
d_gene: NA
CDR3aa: CATSRDLGATNEKLFF
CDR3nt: TGTGCCACCAGCAGAGATCTGGGGGCAACTAATGAAAAACTGTTTTTT

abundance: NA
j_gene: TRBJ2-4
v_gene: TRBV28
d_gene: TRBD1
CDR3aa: CATLDRGEAKNIQYF
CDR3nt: TGTGCCACCCTAGACAGGGGGGAGGCCAAAAACATTCAGTACTTC

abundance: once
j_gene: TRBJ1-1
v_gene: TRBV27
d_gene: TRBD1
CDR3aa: CATRGRGRNTEAFF
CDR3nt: TGTGCCACCAGGGGGCGGGGAAGAAACACTGAAGCTTTCTTT

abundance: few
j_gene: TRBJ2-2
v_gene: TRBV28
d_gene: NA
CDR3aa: CASSLGNTGELFF
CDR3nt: TGTGCCAGCAGTTTGGGGAACACCGGGGAGCTGTTTTTT

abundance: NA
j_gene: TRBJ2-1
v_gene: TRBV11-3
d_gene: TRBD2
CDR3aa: CASGRGNEQFF
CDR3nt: TGTGCCAGCGGGCGGGGGAATGAGCAGTTCTTC

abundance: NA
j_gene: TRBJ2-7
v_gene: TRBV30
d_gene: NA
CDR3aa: CAWSVGSNEQYF
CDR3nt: TGTGCCTGGAGTGTAGGATCAAACGAGCAGTACTTC

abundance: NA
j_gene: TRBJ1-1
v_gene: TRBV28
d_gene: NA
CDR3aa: CASSLFGRGGATEAFF
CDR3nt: TGTGCCAGCAGTTTATTTGGAAGGGGGGGAGCCACTGAAGCTTTCTTT

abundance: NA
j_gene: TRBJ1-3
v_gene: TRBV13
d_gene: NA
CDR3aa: CASSLESPDPSSGNTIYF
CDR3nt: TGTGCCAGCAGCTTAGAGTCTCCGGACCCAAGCTCTGGAAACACCATATATTTT

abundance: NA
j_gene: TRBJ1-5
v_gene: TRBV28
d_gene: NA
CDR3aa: CASSLFSGQSQPQHF
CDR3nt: TGTGCCAGCAGTTTATTTTCGGGGCAGAGTCAGCCCCAGCATTTT

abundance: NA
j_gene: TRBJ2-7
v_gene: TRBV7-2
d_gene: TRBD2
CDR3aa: CASSPPRLAGVYEQYF
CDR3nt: TGTGCCAGCAGCCCACCAAGACTAGCGGGAGTCTACGAGCAGTACTTC

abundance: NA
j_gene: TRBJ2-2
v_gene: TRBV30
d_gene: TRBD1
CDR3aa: CACQGASNTGELFF
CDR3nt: TGTGCCTGCCAGGGGGCTTCGAACACCGGGGAGCTGTTTTTT

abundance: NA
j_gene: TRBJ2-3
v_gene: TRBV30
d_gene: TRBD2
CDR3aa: CAWSITLAGYTDTQYF
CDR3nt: TGTGCCTGGAGTATAACCCTAGCGGGGTACACAGATACGCAGTATTTT

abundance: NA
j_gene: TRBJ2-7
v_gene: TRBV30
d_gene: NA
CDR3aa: CAFSWTESSYEQYF
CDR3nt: TGTGCCTTTAGTTGGACAGAGAGCTCCTACGAGCAGTACTTC